The sequence of this T cell receptor beta chain was determined in a study of vaccination effects on CD4 cells after COVID-19. Study results and limitations: Cross-reactivity with common cold coronaviruses was shown by only 1 of 255 vaccine-induced clones in healthy vaccinees.

Some clones are missing from TCRdb's copy, which holds only in-frame ones; the method was immunoSEQ multiplex PCR. Of under 45,000 clones in the sample, roughly two thirds were seen once. CDR1 and CDR2 from the germline V gene are SNHLY and FYNNEI. The V segment lost 5 bases and the J segment 10 bases; nucleotides outside the gene matches: 14. CDR3 length: 16 amino acids. The table lists this clone with a few counts. Antigen specificity is unknown. Under the ViraFEST assay, PBMC were stimulated with viral peptide pools so that antigen-specific CD4+ T cells expanded. Sequencing was performed afterwards. The authors isolated CD4+ T cells after approximately 9 days of culture. Vaccine recipients, nucleocapsid antibody negative, had no prior SARS-CoV-2 infection. It was with roughly 11 IU/ml IL-2 and roughly 9.2 ug/ml peptides that under 2.5 million PBMC per well were cultured. Researchers swapped half the medium for IL-2 medium on both days 3 and 7.

The J gene is TRBJ1-6, the V gene TRBV2; TRBD1 matches 7 bases. The starting material was CD4+ T cells from PBMCs cultured with HCoV-OC43 spike peptides, obtained before COVID-19 vaccination. Subset indicated: HCoV-OC43 spike overlapping peptide pool stimulation. The clonotype originates from a human donor who received a COVID-19 vaccine. The CDR3 is CASSLYRDSKNSPLHF. In DNA, the CDR3 is TGTGCCAGCAGTTTATACAGGGACAGTAAGAACTCACCCCTCCACTTT.